This T cell receptor (beta chain) came from a study of radiotherapy plus CTLA-4 blockade in lung cancer. Germline lookup yields CDR1 SGHDN and CDR2 FVKESK. V was cut by 4 bases and J by 8 bases, with 11 bases left in between. CDR3 length equals 12 residues. Measured with immunoSEQ multiplex PCR; TCRdb has only the in-frame clones, and not every one. The profile covers 40,000 to 45,000 clones, with more than 60% appearing a single time and 9.8% taken by the ten largest. This specimen was peripheral blood, taken from a patient treated with radiotherapy plus ipilimumab. This clonotype was obtained from a human donor with non-small cell lung cancer who had stable disease on radiotherapy plus ipilimumab. The rearrangement uses TRBV14 and TRBJ1-2, with D hard to call. The CDR3 DNA follows: TGTGCCAGCAGCCCACTATCGGGGGGCTACACCTTC. Translating it yields CASSPLSGGYTF.